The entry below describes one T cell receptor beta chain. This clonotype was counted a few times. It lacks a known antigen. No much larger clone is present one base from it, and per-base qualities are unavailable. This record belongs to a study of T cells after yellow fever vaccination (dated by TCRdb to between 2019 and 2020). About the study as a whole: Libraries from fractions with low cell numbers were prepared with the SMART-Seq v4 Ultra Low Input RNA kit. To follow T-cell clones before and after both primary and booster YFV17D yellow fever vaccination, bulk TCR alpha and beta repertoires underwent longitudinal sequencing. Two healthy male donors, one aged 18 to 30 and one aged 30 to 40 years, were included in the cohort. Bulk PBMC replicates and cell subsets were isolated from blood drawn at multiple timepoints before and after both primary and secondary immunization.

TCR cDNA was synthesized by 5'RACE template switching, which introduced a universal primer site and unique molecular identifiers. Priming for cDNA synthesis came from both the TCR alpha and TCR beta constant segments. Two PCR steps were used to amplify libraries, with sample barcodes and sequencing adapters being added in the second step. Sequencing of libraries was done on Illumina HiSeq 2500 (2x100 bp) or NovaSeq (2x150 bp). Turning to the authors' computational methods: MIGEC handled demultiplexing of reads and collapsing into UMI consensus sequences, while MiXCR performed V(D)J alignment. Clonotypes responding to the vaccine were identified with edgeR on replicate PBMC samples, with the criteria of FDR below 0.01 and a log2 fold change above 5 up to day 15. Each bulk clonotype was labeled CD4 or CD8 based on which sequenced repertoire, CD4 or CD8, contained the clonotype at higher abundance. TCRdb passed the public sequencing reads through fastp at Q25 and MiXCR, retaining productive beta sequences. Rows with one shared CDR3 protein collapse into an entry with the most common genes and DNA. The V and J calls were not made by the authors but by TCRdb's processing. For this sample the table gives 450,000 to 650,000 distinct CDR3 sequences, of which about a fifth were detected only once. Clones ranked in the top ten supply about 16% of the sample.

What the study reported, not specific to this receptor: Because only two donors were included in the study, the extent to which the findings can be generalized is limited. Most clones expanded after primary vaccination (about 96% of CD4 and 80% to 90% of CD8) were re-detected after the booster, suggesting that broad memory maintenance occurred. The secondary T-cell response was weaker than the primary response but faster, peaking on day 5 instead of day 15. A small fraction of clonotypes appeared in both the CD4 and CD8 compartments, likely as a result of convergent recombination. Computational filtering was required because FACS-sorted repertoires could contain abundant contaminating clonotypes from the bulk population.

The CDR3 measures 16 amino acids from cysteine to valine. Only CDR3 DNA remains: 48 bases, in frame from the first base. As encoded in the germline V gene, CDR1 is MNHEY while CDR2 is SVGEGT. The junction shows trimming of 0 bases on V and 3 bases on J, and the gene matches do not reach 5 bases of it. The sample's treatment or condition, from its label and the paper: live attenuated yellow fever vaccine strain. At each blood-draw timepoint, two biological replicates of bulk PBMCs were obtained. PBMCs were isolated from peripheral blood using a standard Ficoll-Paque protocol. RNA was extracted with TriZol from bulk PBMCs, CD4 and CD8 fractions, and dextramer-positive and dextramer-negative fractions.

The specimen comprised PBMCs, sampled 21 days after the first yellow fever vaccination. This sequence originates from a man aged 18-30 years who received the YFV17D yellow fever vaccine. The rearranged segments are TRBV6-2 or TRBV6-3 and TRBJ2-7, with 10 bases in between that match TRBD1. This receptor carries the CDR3 CASSYSNDRGHYEQYV. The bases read TGTGCCAGCAGTTACTCTAATGACAGGGGGCACTACGAGCAGTACGTC.